This T cell receptor beta chain derives from a study of response to subunit inactivated influenza vaccine. MiXCR, applied by TCRdb to the RT-PCR reads, yields one record per CDR3 protein. The sample shows hundreds of thousands of distinct CDR3 sequences, about 14% of them seen only once. This clonotype occurred a few times. The junction departs from the called germline gene at one end, perhaps through a read error. This specimen was PBMCs from blood, taken about 14 days before vaccination. The clonotype originates from a man in his forties or fifties who received an inactivated influenza vaccine.

The CDR3 sequence: CATRRGGSGELFF. The CDR3 bases are TGTGCCACCAGGAGAGGGGGGTCCGGGGAGCTGTTTTTT. The J gene is TRBJ2-2, the V gene TRBV15, with D possibly being TRBD1 or TRBD2 (6 bases each). In germline, CDR1 is LNHNV, CDR2 YYDKDF (reference sequence). This CDR3 has 13 amino acids.